These 13 T cell receptor beta chains were all obtained from the same sample, sequenced in a study of control samples from healthy donors and cancer patients. Produced via immunoSEQ multiplex PCR; TCRdb's table is partial and in-frame only. The table has 170,000 or so clones, nearly 90% seen once. Sequences were obtained from blood. All receptors derive from a woman aged 45-59 years in good health.

V gene TRBV4-3 combines with J gene TRBJ2-5; D gene unclear. This CDR3 region has 15 residues. V was trimmed by 0 bases and J by 5 bases, leaving 13 bases between them. The germline V gene encodes CDR1 LGHNA and CDR2 YSLEER. CDR3 residues: CASSQDGSRKETQYF. The CDR3 nucleotides are TGCGCCAGCAGCCAAGATGGGTCAAGGAAGGAGACCCAGTACTTC.

This clone appeared a single time. Here the CDR3 reads CASSPVGRGTEAFF. DNA for the CDR3: TGTGCCAGCTCACCCGTAGGGAGGGGGACTGAAGCTTTCTTT. This rearrangement joins TRBV18 to TRBJ1-1; TRBD1 is a possible D gene (6 bases). Germline CDR1 is KGHSH and CDR2 is LQKENI. The germline V and J ends were trimmed by 3 bases and 5 bases, with 13 bases remaining between them. The CDR3 covers 14 residues.

The rearrangement joins TRBV3-1 (or the pseudogene TRBV3-2) to TRBJ2-3; D not resolved. Trimming pared 4 bases from V and 0 bases from J, leaving 11 bases between. The CDR3 extends over 15 amino acids. Germline assignment: CDR1 LGHDT and CDR2 YNNKEL (reference sequence). In DNA, the CDR3 is TGTGCCAGCAGCCCCGGTGTGGTTAGCACAGATACGCAGTATTTT. Translation gives CASSPGVVSTDTQYF.

This clone has only one observation. The CDR3 spells CASSLGQLSSYNEQFF. CDR3 coding DNA: TGTGCCAGCAGTTTAGGACAGTTGAGCTCCTACAATGAGCAGTTCTTC. The V and J genes are TRBV6-2 or TRBV6-3 and TRBJ2-1; D perhaps matches TRBD1 (6 bases). Per germline, CDR1 MNHEY and CDR2 SVGEGT. Trimming shortened V by 4 bases and J by 0 bases, and 13 bases separated the two germline ends. There are 16 residues in the CDR3.

The chain has TRBV9 and TRBJ1-6; D remains unclear. Trimming took 0 bases from V and 4 from J, leaving 2 bases between them. The germline gives CDR1 SGDLS, CDR2 YYNGEE. This CDR3 contains 13 residues. CDR3 sequence: CASSVGYNSPLHF. CDR3 in DNA: TGTGCCAGCAGCGTAGGATATAATTCACCCCTCCACTTT.

The chain recombines TRBV28 with TRBJ2-3; maybe TRBD2 (6 bases). CDR1 and CDR2 (germline): MDHEN, SYDVKM. V was trimmed by 5 bases and J by 0 bases, leaving 15 bases between them. This CDR3 has 16 amino acids. This chain's CDR3 is CASSGPGSGSTDTQYF. The DNA of the CDR3 is TGTGCCAGCAGTGGCCCGGGTAGCGGAAGCACAGATACGCAGTATTTT.

The table lists this clone with a count of one. The CDR3: CASSRDRVQQPQHF. The CDR3 region has the DNA TGTGCCAGCAGTCGAGACAGGGTGCAGCAGCCCCAGCATTTT. V usage is TRBV6-6 and J usage is TRBJ1-5; 7 positions match TRBD1. CDR1 is MNHNY and CDR2 is SVGAGI in the germline V gene (reference sequence). V lost 5 bases to trimming and J lost 7 bases; unmatched junction nucleotides: 8. The CDR3 consists of 14 residues.

The chain uses TRBV5-1 and TRBJ2-2; the D gene is possibly TRBD2 (7 bases). CDR3 size: 17 residues. Germline CDR1 reads SGHRS; CDR2 reads YFSETQ. Deletions cut 0 bases from V and 1 base from J, with 13 bases between. CDR3 region: CASSLVGGGLNTGELFF. Written as DNA, the CDR3 is TGCGCCAGCAGCTTGGTGGGCGGGGGCCTGAACACCGGGGAGCTGTTTTTT.

The chain links TRBV3-1 (or the pseudogene TRBV3-2) to TRBJ2-3; D could derive from TRBD1 or TRBD2 (7 bases each). From germline, CDR1 is LGHDT and CDR2 YNNKEL (reference sequence). The CDR3 is 16 residues long. Trimming left V 2 bases short and J 2 bases short, with 14 bases between. The CDR3 DNA sequence: TGTGCCAGCAGCCAATTCTCAGGGGGGGCCACAGATACGCAGTATTTT. It is translated as CASSQFSGGATDTQYF.

This clone was counted once. The chain links TRBV18 to TRBJ1-6, with 9 bases matching TRBD1. CDR1 and CDR2 from the germline V gene are KGHSH and LQKENI. Trimming cost V 4 bases and J 7 bases; bases outside gene matches: 5. The CDR3 has 15 residues. The CDR3: CASSLGTGRNSPLHF. As DNA, the CDR3 is TGTGCCAGCTCACTCGGGACAGGGCGGAATTCACCCCTCCACTTT.

CDR3 protein: CASSEYRDRGNQPQHF. In DNA form, the CDR3 reads TGTGCCAGTAGTGAATACCGGGACAGGGGGAATCAGCCCCAGCATTTT. The chain employs TRBV19 and TRBJ1-5, with 11 nucleotides matching TRBD1. This CDR3 has 16 amino acids. V was clipped by 5 bases and J by 4 bases; unmatched bases: 7. The V gene's germline CDR1 is LNHDA and CDR2 SQIVND (reference sequence).

V is TRBV28 and J is TRBJ1-2; 8 positions agree with TRBD1. CDR3 length: 13 amino acids. With V trimmed by 7 bases and J by 4 bases, 5 bases remained unmatched. Germline CDR1 reads MDHEN; CDR2 reads SYDVKM. The CDR3: CASIPGQAYGYTF. Here the CDR3 DNA reads TGTGCCAGCATCCCGGGACAGGCCTATGGCTACACCTTC.

This sequence joins TRBV5-1 and TRBJ2-7; a weak D match, TRBD1 (6 bases). The germline CDR1 and CDR2 sequences are SGHRS and YFSETQ. CDR3 length: 15 residues. V lost 0 bases and J 3 bases, leaving 13 bases between the germline ends. CDR3 region: CASSLAQGQGYEQYF. The CDR3 DNA follows: TGCGCCAGCAGCTTGGCCCAGGGGCAGGGCTACGAGCAGTACTTC.